This T cell receptor beta chain appears in the sequencing data of a study of blood T cell repertoires in COVID-19. Only in-frame clones appear in the TCRdb table, and some are missing; sequencing was by immunoSEQ multiplex PCR. In the table there are more than 150,000 clones, almost 80% of which are singletons. Germline V gene sequence: CDR1 SGHRS, CDR2 YFSETQ. This CDR3 comprises 16 residues. V was shortened by 6 bases and J by 0 bases, with 19 bases between the two germline ends. The sequence was collected from a man aged 55-75 years with active or convalescent COVID-19. V usage is TRBV5-1 and J usage is TRBJ2-7; weak D call: TRBD1 (5 bases). The material sequenced was peripheral blood. The chain's CDR3 is CASNPSMGRASYEQYF. The DNA for the CDR3 is TGCGCCAGCAACCCCTCAATGGGCAGGGCCTCCTACGAGCAGTACTTC.